Given below is one T cell receptor beta chain in context. The sample holds many counts of this clonotype. Its antigen target is currently unknown. Base qualities are not recorded, but no much larger clone differs from it by a single base. The record originates from a study of T-cell reconstitution after alpha-beta-depleted transplantation in children (dated by TCRdb to about 2016). Broadly, across the study: T-cell immune reconstitution after TCRalphabeta/CD19-depleted allogeneic hematopoietic cell transplantation in children was quantitatively tracked in the study by means of TCR repertoire profiling.

Trimming costs V 6 bases and J 4 bases, and their ends lie 13 bases apart. The CDR3 spans 15 residues, from the cysteine through the phenylalanine. Solely the CDR3 DNA is kept, with 45 bases framed from the first base. The germline V gene provides CDR1 MNHEY and CDR2 SVGEGT. What the treatment or condition label conveys for this sample: allogeneic hematopoietic cell transplantation with graft depleted of TCRalphabeta T cells and CD19 B cells. The transplant recipients were children given TCRalphabeta/CD19-depleted allogeneic hematopoietic cell grafts. The library came from PCR. TCRdb names Illumina HiSeq 2500 as the instrument used. TCR library preparation used molecular barcoding, with unique molecular identifiers applied to normalize quantification of the TCRbeta repertoire. The public reads were run again by TCRdb, first through fastp at Q25 and then through MiXCR, and only productive beta chains were kept. Identical CDR3 proteins give one entry, which carries the most common genes and DNA. In this sample the table shows nearly 200,000 distinct CDR3 sequences, about 6% of which occur a single time. The top ten constitute under 5% of the sample.

Beyond this particular receptor, the publication reports: In some patients, the high TCRbeta diversity seen at day 60 was put down to recipient T cells and intrathymic progenitors that had survived conditioning. About two months after transplant, the apparently early recovery of alphabetaT-cell counts reportedly depended on just several hundred clones that had expanded rapidly and came from non-depleted graft cells. The frequencies of hyperexpanded clones fell over the following months, and after one year, T-cell counts and TCRbeta diversity were mostly attributed to newly produced T cells.

This receptor was taken from a girl in the first two years of life with combined immunodeficiency, due to receive a stem cell transplant. The rearrangement joined TRBV6-2 or TRBV6-3 to TRBJ2-6; a tentative D call is TRBD2 (7 bases match). Sample: PBMCs, taken before TCRalphabeta/CD19-depleted stem cell transplant. DNA sequence: TGTGCCAGCAGGAACGGGGGGCTCGGGGCCAACGTCCTGACTTTC. This codes for CASRNGGLGANVLTF.